This record looks at one T cell receptor beta chain sequence and its context. What it binds is unknown. This record comes from a study of CD8 T cells in Susac syndrome. This CDR3 is built from 14 residues. Trimming shortened V by 3 bases and J by 0 bases, and 10 bases separated the two germline ends. Germline CDR1 SQVTM, CDR2 ANQGSEA. Regarding the study as a whole: The study recognized that its TCR sequencing and HLA analysis covered a relatively small number of individuals.

The multiple sclerosis control group comprised treatment-naive patients with stable or active relapsing-remitting disease. TEMRA cells were enriched by FACS, and CD4+ and CD8+ T cells were negatively isolated. With random hexamers, about 0.45 to 1 ug RNA was reverse transcribed. By means of immunoSEQ multiplex PCR, TCR beta CDR3 spanning 54 Vbeta and 13 Jbeta underwent amplification. MiXCR, run by TCRdb on the immunoSEQ multiplex PCR reads, gives a single entry per CDR3 protein. In the table there are about 200,000 distinct CDR3 sequences, roughly 94% of which are singletons. This sequence was found in a human donor with multiple sclerosis. The sample was CD4+ T cells from PBMCs. The V and J genes are TRBV29-1 and TRBJ2-3; tentatively, D is TRBD2 (7 bases). This CDR3 is CSVERGRSTDTQYF. Written as DNA, the CDR3 is TGCAGCGTTGAGCGGGGGCGTAGCACAGATACGCAGTATTTT.